The clone carrying this T cell receptor beta chain has ten or more counts. Its antigen is as yet unknown. TCR sequencing used cDNA made by reverse transcription of extracted RNA. Clones were read by immunoSEQ multiplex PCR, and TCRdb kept only the in-frame ones, dropping some. This table holds around 190,000 clones, 45% to 70% found once. V was pared by 0 bases and J by 4 bases, with 15 bases between. Germline CDR1 is SEHNR and CDR2 is FQNEAQ (reference sequence). CDR3 length equals 16 residues. The data originate from a study of CD8+ T cells in alopecia areata. The researchers isolated CD4+ and CD8+ T cells from PBMCs by sorting. Study conclusions and caveats: TCRs were shared less clearly across patients than in mice, possibly for HLA-related reasons. Normal skin's resident alphabeta T cells are also sequenced in scalp samples. Clonality was higher in lesional than normal scalp, especially in alopecia totalis/universalis.

This TCR derives from a human donor in good health. The V and J genes are TRBV7-9 and TRBJ1-2, with a possible D match to TRBD1 (5 bases). The sequenced sample was CD8+ T cells sorted from blood. The DNA for the CDR3 is TGTGCCAGCAGCTTAGCTGGGACCAGTGAGCGCTATGGCTACACCTTC. Residues: CASSLAGTSERYGYTF. Variable domain in full (rest from reference TRBV7-9 and TRBJ1-2): DTGVSQNPRHKITKRGQNVTFRCDPISEHNRLYWYRQTLGQGPEFLTYFQNEAQLEKSRLLSDRFSAERPKGSFSTLEIQRTEQGDSAMYLCASSLAGTSERYGYTFGSGTRLTVV.